This T cell receptor (beta chain) was observed in a study of OX40 agonist ivuxolimab in advanced cancers. Findings of the study overall: Relative to CD4+, CD8+ T cells held more expanded clones on average.

Using immunoSEQ multiplex PCR, the repertoire was profiled, and TCRdb retains in-frame clones only, with some absent. The sample yields about 59,000 clones, about 90% seen once. As regards this clone: What it recognizes is unknown.

Germline CDR1 is SGHDT and CDR2 is YYEEEE. The CDR3 covers 14 residues. V lost 5 bases and J lost 0; bases outside the gene matches: 5. The input for sequencing was CD4+ or CD8+ T cells sorted from blood, taken in a trial of the OX40 agonist ivuxolimab. This TCR came from an adult with an advanced solid tumor such as melanoma, head and neck, liver or kidney cancer. The V and J genes are TRBV5-6 and TRBJ2-7, with TRBD1 identical over 7 bases. CDR3 sequence: CASRKKGASYEQYF. The CDR3 DNA is TGTGCCAGCAGAAAGAAGGGGGCCTCCTACGAGCAGTACTTC.